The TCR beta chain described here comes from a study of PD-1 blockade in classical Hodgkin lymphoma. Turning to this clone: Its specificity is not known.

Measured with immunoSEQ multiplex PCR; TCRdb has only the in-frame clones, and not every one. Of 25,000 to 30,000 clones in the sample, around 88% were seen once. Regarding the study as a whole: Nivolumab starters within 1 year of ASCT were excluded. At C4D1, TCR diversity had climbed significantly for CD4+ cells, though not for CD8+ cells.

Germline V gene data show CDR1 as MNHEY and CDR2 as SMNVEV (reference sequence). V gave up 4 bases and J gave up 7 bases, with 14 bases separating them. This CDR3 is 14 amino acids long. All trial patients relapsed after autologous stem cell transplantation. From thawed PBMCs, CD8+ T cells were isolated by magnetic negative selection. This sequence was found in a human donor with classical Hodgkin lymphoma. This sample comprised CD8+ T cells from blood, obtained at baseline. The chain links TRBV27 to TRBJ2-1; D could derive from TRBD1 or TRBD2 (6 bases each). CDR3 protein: CASSSRGAVNEQFF. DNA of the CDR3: TGTGCCAGCAGTTCTAGGGGGGCGGTGAATGAGCAGTTCTTC.